The clone carrying this T cell receptor (beta chain) was seen more than once but under ten times. These data come from a study of T cells of healthy individuals. Using its own MiXCR run on the 5' RACE reads, TCRdb lists one record per CDR3 protein. The table includes 95,000 to 100,000 distinct CDR3 sequences, roughly a sixth detected once. The CDR3 length is 12 residues. CDR1 is SGHRS, CDR2 YFSETQ, per germline. V gave up 0 bases and J gave up 5 bases, with 6 bases separating them. The gene calls are TRBV5-1 and TRBJ2-7, with unresolved D. This TCR was recovered from a human donor in good health. Written as DNA, the CDR3 is TGCGCCAGCAGCTTGGAAGGGCACGAGCAGTACTTC. It is translated as CASSLEGHEQYF.